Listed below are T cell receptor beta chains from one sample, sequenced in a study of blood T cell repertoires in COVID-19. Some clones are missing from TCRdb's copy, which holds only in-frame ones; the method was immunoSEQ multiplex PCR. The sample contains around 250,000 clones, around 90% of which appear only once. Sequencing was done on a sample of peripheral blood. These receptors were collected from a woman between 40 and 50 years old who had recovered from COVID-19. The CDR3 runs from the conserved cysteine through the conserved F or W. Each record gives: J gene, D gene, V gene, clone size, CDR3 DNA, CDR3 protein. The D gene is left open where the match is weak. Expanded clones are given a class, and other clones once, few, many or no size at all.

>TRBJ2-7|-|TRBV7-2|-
TGTGCCAGCAGCTTAGTTCATCTGGCAGGGGTGAGCGAGCAGTACTTC
CASSLVHLAGVSEQYF
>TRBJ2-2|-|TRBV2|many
TGTGCCAGAGGTGGGGCACACACCGGGGAGCTGTTTTTT
CARGGAHTGELFF
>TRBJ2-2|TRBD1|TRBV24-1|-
TGTGCCACCAGTGATTTCGGACAGGGGCTAGGCACCGGGGAGCTGTTTTTT
CATSDFGQGLGTGELFF
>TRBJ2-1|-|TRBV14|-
TGTGCCAGCAGCCAAGATCACAGGGAATACAATGAGCAGTTCTTC
CASSQDHREYNEQFF
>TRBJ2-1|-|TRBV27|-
TGTGCCAGCAGTCTCTCGCCCGGCAATGAGCAGTTCTTC
CASSLSPGNEQFF
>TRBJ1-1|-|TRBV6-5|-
TGTGCCAGCGCCCGGGGCACTGAAGCTTTCTTT
CASARGTEAFF
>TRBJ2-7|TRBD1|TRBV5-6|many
TGTGCCAGCGGCCAGTGGGACAGGGCAGCGGGGGAGCAGTACTTC
CASGQWDRAAGEQYF
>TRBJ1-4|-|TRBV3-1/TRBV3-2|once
TGTGCCAGCAGCTCCCGACAGATTGCAACTAATGAAAAACTGTTTTTT
CASSSRQIATNEKLFF
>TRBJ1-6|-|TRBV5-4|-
TGTGCCAGCAGCTTGGATATTACAGGGCTAGAATCACCCCTCCACTTT
CASSLDITGLESPLHF
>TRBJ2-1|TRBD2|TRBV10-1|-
TGCGCCAGCAGTGAGTCCGGGGGGGCAGGTGAGCAGTTCTTC
CASSESGGAGEQFF
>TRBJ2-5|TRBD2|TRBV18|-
TGTGCCAGCTCACCGCGGCAGGGACTACAAGAGACCCAGTACTTC
CASSPRQGLQETQYF